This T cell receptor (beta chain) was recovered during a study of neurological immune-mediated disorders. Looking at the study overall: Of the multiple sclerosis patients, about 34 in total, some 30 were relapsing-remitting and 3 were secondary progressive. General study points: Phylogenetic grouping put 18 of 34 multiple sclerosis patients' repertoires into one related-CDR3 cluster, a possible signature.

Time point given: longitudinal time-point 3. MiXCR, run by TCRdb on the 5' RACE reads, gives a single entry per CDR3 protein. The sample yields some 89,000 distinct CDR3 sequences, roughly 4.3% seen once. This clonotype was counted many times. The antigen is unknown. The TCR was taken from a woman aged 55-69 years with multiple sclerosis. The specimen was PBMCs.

The DNA of the CDR3 is TGTGCCAGCAGCAAAGTTCCTAGCCAGCCTTACAATGAGCAGTTCTTC. Translated, it gives CASSKVPSQPYNEQFF. The rearrangement joins TRBV21-1 to TRBJ2-1; the table calls TRBD2, which could not be checked here. TRBV21-1 is shown as a pseudogene. The CDR3 covers 16 residues.